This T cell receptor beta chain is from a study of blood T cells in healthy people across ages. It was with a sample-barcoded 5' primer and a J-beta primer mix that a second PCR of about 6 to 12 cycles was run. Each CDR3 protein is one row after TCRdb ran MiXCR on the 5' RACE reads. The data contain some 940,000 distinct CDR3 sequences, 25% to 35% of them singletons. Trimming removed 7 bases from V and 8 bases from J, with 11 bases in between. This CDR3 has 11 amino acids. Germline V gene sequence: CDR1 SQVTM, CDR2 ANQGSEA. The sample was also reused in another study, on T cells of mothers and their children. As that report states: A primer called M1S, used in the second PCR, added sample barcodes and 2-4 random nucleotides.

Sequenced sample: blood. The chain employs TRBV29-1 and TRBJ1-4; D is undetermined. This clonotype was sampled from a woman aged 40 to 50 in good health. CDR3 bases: TGCAGCGCGGGCACCTTAGAAAAACTGTTTTTT. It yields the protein CSAGTLEKLFF.